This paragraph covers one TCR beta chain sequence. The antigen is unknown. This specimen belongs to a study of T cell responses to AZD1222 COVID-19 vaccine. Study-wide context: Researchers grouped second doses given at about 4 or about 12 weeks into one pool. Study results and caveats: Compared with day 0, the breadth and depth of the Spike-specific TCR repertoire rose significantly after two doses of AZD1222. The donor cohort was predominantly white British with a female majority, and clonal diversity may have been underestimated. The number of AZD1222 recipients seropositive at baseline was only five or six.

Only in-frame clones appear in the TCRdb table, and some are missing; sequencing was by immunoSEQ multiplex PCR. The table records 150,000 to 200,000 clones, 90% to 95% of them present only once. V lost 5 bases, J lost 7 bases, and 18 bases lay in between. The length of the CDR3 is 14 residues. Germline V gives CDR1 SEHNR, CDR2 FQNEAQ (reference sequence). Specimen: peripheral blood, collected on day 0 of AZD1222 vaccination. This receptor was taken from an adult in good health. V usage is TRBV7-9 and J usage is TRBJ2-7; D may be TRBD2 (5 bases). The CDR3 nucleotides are TGTGCCAGCAGCCCACCGCTCGGGGTGTCGGAGCAGTACTTC. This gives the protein CASSPPLGVSEQYF.